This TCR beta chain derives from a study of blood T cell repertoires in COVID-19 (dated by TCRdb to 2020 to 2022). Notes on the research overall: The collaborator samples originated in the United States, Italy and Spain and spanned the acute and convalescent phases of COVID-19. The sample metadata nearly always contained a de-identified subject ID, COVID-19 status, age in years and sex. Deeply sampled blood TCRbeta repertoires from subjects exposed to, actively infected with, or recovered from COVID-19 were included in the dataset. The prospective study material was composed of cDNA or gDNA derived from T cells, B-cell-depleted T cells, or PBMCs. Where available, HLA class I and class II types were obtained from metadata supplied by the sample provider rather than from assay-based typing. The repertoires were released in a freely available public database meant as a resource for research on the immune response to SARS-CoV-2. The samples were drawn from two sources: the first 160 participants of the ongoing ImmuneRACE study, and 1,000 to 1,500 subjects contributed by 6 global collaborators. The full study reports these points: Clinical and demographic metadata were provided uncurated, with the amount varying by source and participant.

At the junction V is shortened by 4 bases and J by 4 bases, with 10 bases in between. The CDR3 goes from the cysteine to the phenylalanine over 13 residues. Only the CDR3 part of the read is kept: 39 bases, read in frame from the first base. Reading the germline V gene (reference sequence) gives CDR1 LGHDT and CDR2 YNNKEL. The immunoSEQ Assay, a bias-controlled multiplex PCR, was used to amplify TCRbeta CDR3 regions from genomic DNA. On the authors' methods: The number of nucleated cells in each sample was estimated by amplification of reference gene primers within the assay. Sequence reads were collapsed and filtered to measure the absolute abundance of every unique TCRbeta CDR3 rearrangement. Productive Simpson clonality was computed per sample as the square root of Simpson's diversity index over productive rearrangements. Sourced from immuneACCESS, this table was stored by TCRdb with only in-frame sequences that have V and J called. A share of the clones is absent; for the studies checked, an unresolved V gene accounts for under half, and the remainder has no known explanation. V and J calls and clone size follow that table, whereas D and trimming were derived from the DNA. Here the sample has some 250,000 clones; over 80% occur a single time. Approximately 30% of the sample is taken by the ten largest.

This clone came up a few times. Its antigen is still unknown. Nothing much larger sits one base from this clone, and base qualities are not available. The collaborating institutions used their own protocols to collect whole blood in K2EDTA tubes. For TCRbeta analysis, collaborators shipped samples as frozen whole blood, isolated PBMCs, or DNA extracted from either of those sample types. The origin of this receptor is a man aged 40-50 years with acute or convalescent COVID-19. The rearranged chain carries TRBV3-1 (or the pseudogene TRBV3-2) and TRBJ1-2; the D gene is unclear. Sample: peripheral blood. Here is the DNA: TGTGCCAGCAGCCGAGACCTTTTCTATGGCTACACCTTC. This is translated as CASSRDLFYGYTF.